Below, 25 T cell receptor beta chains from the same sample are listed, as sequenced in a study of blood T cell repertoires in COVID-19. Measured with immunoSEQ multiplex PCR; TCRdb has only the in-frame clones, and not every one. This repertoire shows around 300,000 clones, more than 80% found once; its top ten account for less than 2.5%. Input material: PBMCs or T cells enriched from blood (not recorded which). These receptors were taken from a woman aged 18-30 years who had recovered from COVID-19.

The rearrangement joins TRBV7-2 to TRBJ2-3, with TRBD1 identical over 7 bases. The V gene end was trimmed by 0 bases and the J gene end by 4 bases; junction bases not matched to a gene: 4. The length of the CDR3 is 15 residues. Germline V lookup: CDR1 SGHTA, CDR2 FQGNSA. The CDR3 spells CASSLAGTVADTQYF. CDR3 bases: TGTGCCAGCAGCTTAGCGGGGACAGTAGCAGATACGCAGTATTTT. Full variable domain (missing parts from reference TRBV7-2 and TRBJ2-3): GAGVSQSPSNKVTEKGKDVELRCDPISGHTALYWYRQSLGQGLEFLIYFQGNSAPDKSGLPSDRFSAERTGGSVSTLTIQRTQQEDSAVYLCASSLAGTVADTQYFGPGTRLTVL.

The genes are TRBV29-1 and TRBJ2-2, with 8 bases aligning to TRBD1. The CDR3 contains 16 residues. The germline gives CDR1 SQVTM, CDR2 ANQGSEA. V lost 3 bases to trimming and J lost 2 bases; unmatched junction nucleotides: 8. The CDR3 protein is CSVDGGTGFNTGELFF. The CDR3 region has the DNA TGCAGCGTTGATGGCGGGACAGGATTTAACACCGGGGAGCTGTTTTTT.

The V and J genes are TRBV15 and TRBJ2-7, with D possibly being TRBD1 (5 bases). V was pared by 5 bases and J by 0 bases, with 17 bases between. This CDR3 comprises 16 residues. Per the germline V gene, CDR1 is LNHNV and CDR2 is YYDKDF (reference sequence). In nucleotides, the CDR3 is TGTGCCACCAGCTCTCGGCAGGGCCGTAGCTCCTACGAGCAGTACTTC. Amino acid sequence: CATSSRQGRSSYEQYF. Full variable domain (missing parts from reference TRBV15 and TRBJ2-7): DAMVIQNPRYQVTQFGKPVTLSCSQTLNHNVMYWYQQKSSQAPKLLFHYYDKDFNNEADTPDNFQSRRPNTSFCFLDIRSPGLGDTAMYLCATSSRQGRSSYEQYFGPGTRLTVT.

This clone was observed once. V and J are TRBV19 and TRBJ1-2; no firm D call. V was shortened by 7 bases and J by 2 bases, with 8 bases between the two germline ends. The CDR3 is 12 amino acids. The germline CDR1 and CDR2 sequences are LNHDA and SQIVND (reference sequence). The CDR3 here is CASKSENYGYTF. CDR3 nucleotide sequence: TGTGCCAGTAAAAGCGAGAACTATGGCTACACCTTC.

The CDR3 region is CASSVEWSLAKNIQYF. DNA for the CDR3: TGTGCCAGCAGTGTTGAGTGGTCTCTAGCCAAAAACATTCAGTACTTC. This chain joins TRBV2 and TRBJ2-4; D remains ambiguous. The V end lost 4 bases, the J end lost 0 bases, and 13 bases lay between the germline ends. The CDR3 covers 16 residues. Germline V gene lookup returns CDR1 SNHLY and CDR2 FYNNEI.

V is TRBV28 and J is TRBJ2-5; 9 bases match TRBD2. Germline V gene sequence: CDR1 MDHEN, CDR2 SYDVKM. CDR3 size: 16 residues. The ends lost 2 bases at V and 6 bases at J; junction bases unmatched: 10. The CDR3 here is CASSLARRGGPQTQYF. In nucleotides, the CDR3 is TGTGCCAGCAGTTTAGCTCGGCGGGGGGGGCCACAGACCCAGTACTTC.

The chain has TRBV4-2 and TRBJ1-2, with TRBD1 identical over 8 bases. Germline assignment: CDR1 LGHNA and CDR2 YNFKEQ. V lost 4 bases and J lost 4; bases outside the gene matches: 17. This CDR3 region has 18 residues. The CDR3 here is CASSPGPDRDGVGYGYTF. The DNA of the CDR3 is TGTGCCAGCAGCCCAGGTCCGGACAGGGATGGGGTCGGCTATGGCTACACCTTC.

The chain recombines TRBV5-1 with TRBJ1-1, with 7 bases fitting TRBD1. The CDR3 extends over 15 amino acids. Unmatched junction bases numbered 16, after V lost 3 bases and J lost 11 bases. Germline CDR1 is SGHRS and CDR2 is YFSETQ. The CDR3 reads CASSSGAPGQAGAFF. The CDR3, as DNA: TGCGCCAGCAGCTCTGGGGCGCCAGGACAGGCTGGGGCTTTCTTT. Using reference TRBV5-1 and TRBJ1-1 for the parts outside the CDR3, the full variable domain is KAGVTQTPRYLIKTRGQQVTLSCSPISGHRSVSWYQQTPGQGLQFLFEYFSETQRNKGNFPGRFSGRQFSNSRSEMNVSTLELGDSALYLCASSSGAPGQAGAFFGQGTRLTVV.

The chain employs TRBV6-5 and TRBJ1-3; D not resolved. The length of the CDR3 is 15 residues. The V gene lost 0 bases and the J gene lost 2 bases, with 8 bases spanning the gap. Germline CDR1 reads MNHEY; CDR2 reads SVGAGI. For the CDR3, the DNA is TGTGCCAGCAGTTACTCTGGCCAGGCTGGAAACACCATATATTTT. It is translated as CASSYSGQAGNTIYF.

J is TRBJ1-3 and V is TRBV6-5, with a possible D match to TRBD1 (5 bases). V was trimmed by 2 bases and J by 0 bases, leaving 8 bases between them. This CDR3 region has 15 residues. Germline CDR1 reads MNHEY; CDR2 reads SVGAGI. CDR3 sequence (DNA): TGTGCCAGCAGTTACGGGGGGGTCTCTGGAAACACCATATATTTT. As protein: CASSYGGVSGNTIYF.

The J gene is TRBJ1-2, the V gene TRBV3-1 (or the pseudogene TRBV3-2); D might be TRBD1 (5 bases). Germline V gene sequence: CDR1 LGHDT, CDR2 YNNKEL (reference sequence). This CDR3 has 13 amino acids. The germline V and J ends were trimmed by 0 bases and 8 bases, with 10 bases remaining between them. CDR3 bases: TGTGCCAGCAGCCAAGACCAGGGTCGGGGCTACACCTTC. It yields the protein CASSQDQGRGYTF.

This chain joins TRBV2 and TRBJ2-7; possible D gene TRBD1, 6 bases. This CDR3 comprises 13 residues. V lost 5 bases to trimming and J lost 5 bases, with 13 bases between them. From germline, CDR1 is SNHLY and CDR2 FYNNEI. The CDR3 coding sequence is TGTGCCAGCAGTAGGACAGCTAATAACGAGCAGTACTTC. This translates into CASSRTANNEQYF.

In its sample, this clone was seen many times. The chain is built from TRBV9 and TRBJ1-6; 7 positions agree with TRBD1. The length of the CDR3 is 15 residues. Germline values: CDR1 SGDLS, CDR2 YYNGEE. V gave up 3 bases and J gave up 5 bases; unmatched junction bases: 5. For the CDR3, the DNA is TGTGCCAGCAGCGCCCGACAGGGTAATAATTCACCCCTCCACTTT. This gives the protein CASSARQGNNSPLHF.

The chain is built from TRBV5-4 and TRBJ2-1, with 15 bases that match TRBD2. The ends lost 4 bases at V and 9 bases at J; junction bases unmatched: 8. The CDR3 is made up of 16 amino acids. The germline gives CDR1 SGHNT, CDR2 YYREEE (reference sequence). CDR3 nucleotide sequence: TGTGCCAGCAGCCCCCGGACTAGCGGGGGGGCAGGTGAGCAGTTCTTC. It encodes CASSPRTSGGAGEQFF.

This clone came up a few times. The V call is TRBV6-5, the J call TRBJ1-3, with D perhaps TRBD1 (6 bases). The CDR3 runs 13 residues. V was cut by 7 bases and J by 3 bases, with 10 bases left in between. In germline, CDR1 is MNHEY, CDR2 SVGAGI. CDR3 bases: TGTGCCAGCACGGTCAGGGGTGGAAACACCATATATTTT. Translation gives CASTVRGGNTIYF.

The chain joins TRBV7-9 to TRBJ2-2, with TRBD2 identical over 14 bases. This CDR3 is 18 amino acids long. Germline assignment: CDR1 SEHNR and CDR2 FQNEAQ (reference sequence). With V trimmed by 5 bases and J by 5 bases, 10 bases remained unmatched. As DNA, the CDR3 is TGTGCCAGCAGCCTCCGAAGACTAGCGGGGGGGCGGACCGGGGAGCTGTTTTTT. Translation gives CASSLRRLAGGRTGELFF.

The CDR3 coding sequence is TGTGCCAGCATCCAGGGGCGCGGCGCCCAGCATTTT. Translation: CASIQGRGAQHF. The chain combines TRBV28 with TRBJ1-5; TRBD1 is a possible D gene (6 bases). Germline loops: CDR1 MDHEN, CDR2 SYDVKM. The length of the CDR3 is 12 residues. Trimming removed 7 bases at V and 11 bases at J, with 15 bases between.

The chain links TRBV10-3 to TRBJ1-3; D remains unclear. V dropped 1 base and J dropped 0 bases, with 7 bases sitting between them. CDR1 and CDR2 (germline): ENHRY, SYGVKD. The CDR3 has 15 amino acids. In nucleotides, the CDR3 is TGTGCCATCAGTGAGTTGGGAGTCTCTGGAAACACCATATATTTT. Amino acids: CAISELGVSGNTIYF.

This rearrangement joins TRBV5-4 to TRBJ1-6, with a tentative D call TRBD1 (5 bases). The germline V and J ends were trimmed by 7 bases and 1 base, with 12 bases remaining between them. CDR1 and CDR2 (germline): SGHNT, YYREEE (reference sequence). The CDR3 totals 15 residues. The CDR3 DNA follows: TGTGCCAGCCGAACGGGGGAATCCTATAATTCACCCCTCCACTTT. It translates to CASRTGESYNSPLHF.

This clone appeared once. The CDR3 sequence: CAISYGLAGGQETQYF. The CDR3 nucleotides read TGTGCCATCAGCTATGGACTAGCGGGGGGCCAAGAGACCCAGTACTTC. V gene TRBV10-3 combines with J gene TRBJ2-5; 14 bases map to TRBD2. CDR3 length: 16 amino acids. Germline CDR1 is ENHRY and CDR2 is SYGVKD. J gave up 1 base and V 6 bases, and 4 bases lay outside the gene matches.

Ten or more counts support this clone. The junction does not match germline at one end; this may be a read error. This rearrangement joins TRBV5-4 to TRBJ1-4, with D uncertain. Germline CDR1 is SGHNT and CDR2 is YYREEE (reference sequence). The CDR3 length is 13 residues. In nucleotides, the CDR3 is TGTGCCAGCAGCTTGGATCAAAACGGACTTCGCCTCTTT. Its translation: CASSLDQNGLRLF.

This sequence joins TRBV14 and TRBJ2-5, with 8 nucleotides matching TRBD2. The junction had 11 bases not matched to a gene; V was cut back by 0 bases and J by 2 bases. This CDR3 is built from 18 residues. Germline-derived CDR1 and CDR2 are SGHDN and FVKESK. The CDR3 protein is CASSQDANGGGSQETQYF. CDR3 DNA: TGTGCCAGCAGCCAAGACGCAAATGGCGGGGGGTCACAAGAGACCCAGTACTTC.

The CDR3 spells CAISQGDRTEAFF. In nucleotides, the CDR3 is TGTGCCATCAGTCAGGGTGATAGGACTGAAGCTTTCTTT. The chain employs TRBV10-3 and TRBJ1-1; D may be TRBD1 (5 bases). V lost 5 bases to trimming and J lost 5 bases, with 12 bases between them. There are 13 residues in the CDR3. Germline V lookup: CDR1 ENHRY, CDR2 SYGVKD.

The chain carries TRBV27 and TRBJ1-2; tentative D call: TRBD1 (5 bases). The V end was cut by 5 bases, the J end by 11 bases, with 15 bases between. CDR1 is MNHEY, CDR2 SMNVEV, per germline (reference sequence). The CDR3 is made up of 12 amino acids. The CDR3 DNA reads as TGTGCCAGCAGTAGGTGGGGCGTTTGGTACACCTTC. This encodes CASSRWGVWYTF.

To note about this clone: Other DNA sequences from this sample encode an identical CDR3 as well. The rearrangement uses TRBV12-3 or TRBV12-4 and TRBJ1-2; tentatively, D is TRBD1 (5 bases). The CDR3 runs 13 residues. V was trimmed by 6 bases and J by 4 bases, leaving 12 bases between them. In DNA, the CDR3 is TGTGCCAGCAGCCCTCAGGGTTCCTATGGCTACACCTTC. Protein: CASSPQGSYGYTF.